The present TCR beta chain was sequenced within a study of T-cell reconstitution after alpha-beta-depleted transplantation in children. V was shortened by 4 bases and J by 0 bases, with 12 bases between the two germline ends. Germline CDR1 is SGHNT and CDR2 is YYREEE (reference sequence). The CDR3 spans 15 residues. Study-level results: About two months after transplant, alpha-beta T cells reportedly came from several hundred expanded graft clones. From newly produced T cells came most of the T-cell counts and diversity one year after transplant. Some patients showed high day-60 TCRbeta diversity, which derived from surviving recipient T cells and thymic progenitors.

This clonotype was seen many times. The antigen is not known. Unique molecular identifiers were built into the TCRbeta library. MiXCR, applied by TCRdb to the PCR reads, yields one record per CDR3 protein. The sample contains tens of thousands of distinct CDR3 sequences, 5.5% to 7.5% of which appear only once. This specimen was PBMCs, mostly from graft donor cells, taken 180 days after TCRalphabeta/CD19-depleted stem cell transplant. This sequence was found in a male patient aged 10 to 17 who had a stem cell transplant for acute myeloid leukemia, so the T cells may come from the graft donor. The rearrangement links TRBV5-4 to TRBJ2-3, with D maybe TRBD1 (5 bases). CDR3 sequence: CASSPGHLSTDTQYF. The CDR3 DNA is TGTGCCAGCAGCCCCGGACACCTTAGCACAGATACGCAGTATTTT. Looking up the rest from reference TRBV5-4 and TRBJ2-3 gives the full variable domain: ETGVTQSPTHLIKTRGQQVTLRCSSQSGHNTVSWYQQALGQGPQFIFQYYREEENGRGNFPPRFSGLQFPNYSSELNVNALELDDSALYLCASSPGHLSTDTQYFGPGTRLTVL.